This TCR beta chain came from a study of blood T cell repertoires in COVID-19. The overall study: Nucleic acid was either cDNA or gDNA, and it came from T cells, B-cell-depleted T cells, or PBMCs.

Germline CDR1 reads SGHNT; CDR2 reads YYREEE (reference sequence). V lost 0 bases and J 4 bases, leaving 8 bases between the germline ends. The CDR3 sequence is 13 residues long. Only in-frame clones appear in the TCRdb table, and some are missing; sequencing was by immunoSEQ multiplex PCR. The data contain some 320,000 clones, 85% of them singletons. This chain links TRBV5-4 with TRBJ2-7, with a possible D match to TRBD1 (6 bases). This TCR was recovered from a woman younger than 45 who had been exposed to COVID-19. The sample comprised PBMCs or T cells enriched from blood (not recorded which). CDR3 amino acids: CASSLEQGYEQYF. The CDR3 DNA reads TGTGCCAGCAGCTTGGAACAGGGATACGAGCAGTACTTC.